The rows below give T cell receptor beta chains drawn from one sample of a study of cytomegalovirus exposure and HLA in healthy donors. Profiled with immunoSEQ multiplex PCR; TCRdb holds only in-frame clones, not every one. The data contain 150,000 to 200,000 clones, more than 65% of them singletons. Sequencing was carried out using PBMCs. These receptors originate from a woman under 30 in good health and CMV-seropositive. The CDR3 runs from the conserved cysteine through the conserved F or W. The D gene is left open where the match is weak. Where a row states a size, it is once, few, many or the class of an expanded clone; other rows omit it.

TRBJ1-1 TRBD1 TRBV27 NA CASSLSRARDRVRTEAFF TGTGCCAGCAGTTTATCGAGAGCCCGGGACAGGGTGCGCACTGAAGCTTTCTTT
TRBJ2-5 TRBD2 TRBV7-9 NA CASAHQGGEETQYF TGTGCCAGCGCCCACCAGGGAGGGGAAGAGACCCAGTACTTC
TRBJ1-1 TRBD1 TRBV6-1 NA CASRLQGGATEAFF TGTGCCAGCAGACTACAGGGGGGAGCCACTGAAGCTTTCTTT
TRBJ2-3 NA TRBV5-5 NA CASSREPDTQYF TGTGCCAGCAGCAGAGAACCTGATACGCAGTATTTT
TRBJ2-7 TRBD2 TRBV5-1 NA CASSLYSGGAFEQYF TGCGCCAGCAGCTTGTATAGCGGGGGGGCGTTCGAGCAGTACTTC
TRBJ1-6 NA TRBV7-8 NA CASSLSGQTNPPPLHF TGTGCCAGCAGCTTAAGCGGACAGACAAATCCACCGCCCCTCCACTTT
TRBJ1-1 NA TRBV6-1 NA CASSENSGGTEAFF TGTGCCAGCAGTGAGAACAGCGGGGGGACTGAAGCTTTCTTT
TRBJ2-1 NA TRBV27 NA CASMRSQGFGNEQFF TGTGCCAGCATGAGATCGCAGGGGTTTGGTAATGAGCAGTTCTTC
TRBJ2-3 NA TRBV7-9 NA CASSLSGGDTQYF TGTGCCAGCAGCTTGTCGGGCGGGGATACGCAGTATTTT
TRBJ2-1 TRBD2 TRBV10-3 NA CATGLAGTDNEQFF TGTGCCACGGGACTAGCGGGGACGGACAATGAGCAGTTCTTC
TRBJ2-7 TRBD2 TRBV27 NA CASRGGTKGLYEQYF TGTGCCAGCAGGGGGGGGACTAAAGGTCTCTACGAGCAGTACTTC
TRBJ1-1 NA TRBV5-1 NA CASSATGTTEAFF TGCGCCAGCAGCGCGACCGGGACAACTGAAGCTTTCTTT
TRBJ1-1 NA TRBV9 NA CASSVDDANTEAFF TGTGCCAGCAGCGTAGACGATGCTAATACTGAAGCTTTCTTT
TRBJ1-1 NA TRBV18 NA CASSPSKQGNTEAFF TGTGCCAGCTCACCATCCAAACAGGGGAACACTGAAGCTTTCTTT
TRBJ2-1 NA TRBV4-1 NA CASSQDRGAGYNEQFF TGCGCCAGCAGCCAAGACCGGGGGGCTGGCTACAATGAGCAGTTCTTC
TRBJ1-3 NA TRBV9 NA CASSVGGPGTIYF TGTGCCAGCAGCGTAGGGGGGCCGGGCACCATATATTTT
TRBJ1-1 NA TRBV25-1 once CASSEGLLNTEAFF TGTGCCAGCAGCGAAGGACTCCTCAACACTGAAGCTTTCTTT
TRBJ2-7 TRBD2 TRBV11-2 NA CASSQRTSGGIGGQYF TGTGCCAGCAGCCAGCGGACTAGCGGGGGGATAGGAGGGCAGTACTTC
TRBJ1-6 TRBD1 TRBV11-2 NA CASSTHRGPSYNSPLHF TGTGCCAGCAGCACCCACAGGGGTCCATCTTATAATTCACCCCTCCACTTT
TRBJ2-2 NA TRBV7-3 few CASSLQGRSGGELFF TGTGCCAGCAGCTTACAGGGCCGTTCGGGCGGGGAGCTGTTTTTT
TRBJ1-4 NA TRBV7-2 NA CASSLGGPFEELFF TGTGCCAGCAGCTTAGGGGGCCCGTTTGAGGAACTGTTTTTT
TRBJ1-1 TRBD1 TRBV27 NA CASSSLPTGGRTEAFF TGTGCCAGCAGTTCCTTACCGACAGGGGGTAGGACTGAAGCTTTCTTT
TRBJ1-3 NA TRBV5-5 once CASSLEAGTGNTIYF TGTGCCAGCAGCTTGGAGGCAGGGACTGGAAACACCATATATTTT
TRBJ1-1 NA TRBV9 NA CASSVDPGSNTEAFF TGTGCCAGCAGCGTAGATCCGGGATCGAACACTGAAGCTTTCTTT
TRBJ2-1 TRBD2 TRBV5-1 NA CASSFGGLADYNEQFF TGCGCCAGCAGCTTTGGCGGACTAGCGGACTACAATGAGCAGTTCTTC
TRBJ1-5 NA TRBV10-3 NA CAISELRDDQPQHF TGTGCCATCAGTGAGTTGAGGGATGATCAGCCCCAGCATTTT
TRBJ1-2 NA TRBV7-2 NA CASSDRGGQAYYGYTF TGTGCCAGCAGCGACCGGGGAGGGCAAGCTTACTATGGCTACACCTTC
TRBJ2-3 NA TRBV30 once CAWSVLFGRKSLNTDTQYF TGTGCCTGGAGTGTATTGTTTGGGAGGAAAAGTCTAAACACAGATACGCAGTATTTT
TRBJ2-1 TRBD1 TRBV14 NA CASSRQGLANEQFF TGTGCCAGCAGCCGACAGGGGTTAGCAAATGAGCAGTTCTTC
TRBJ1-2 NA TRBV19 NA CASSNRAYGYTF TGTGCCAGTAGTAACAGGGCCTATGGCTACACCTTC
TRBJ2-3 NA TRBV19 NA CASSIEQGWTQYF TGTGCCAGTAGTATAGAGCAGGGGTGGACGCAGTATTTT
TRBJ1-2 NA TRBV5-1 NA CASSSTVSYRYTF TGCGCCAGCAGCTCGACAGTCTCCTATCGCTACACCTTC
TRBJ2-7 NA TRBV9 NA CASSVGSGLSYEQYF TGTGCCAGCAGCGTAGGGTCAGGCCTATCCTACGAGCAGTACTTC
TRBJ2-7 TRBD1 TRBV5-1 NA CASSVQGDSYEQYF TGCGCCAGCAGCGTACAGGGGGACTCCTACGAGCAGTACTTC
TRBJ2-3 TRBD2 TRBV12-5 few CASGYRLAGDHYTQYF TGTGCTAGTGGTTATCGGCTAGCGGGGGATCACTATACGCAGTATTTT
TRBJ2-1 TRBD2 TRBV7-3 NA CASSQSSGGLNEQFF TGTGCCAGCAGCCAATCTAGCGGGGGGTTGAATGAGCAGTTCTTC
TRBJ1-1 NA TRBV9 once CASSPSRLNTEAFF TGTGCCAGCAGCCCTTCCAGACTAAACACTGAAGCTTTCTTT
TRBJ2-7 TRBD1 TRBV7-9 NA CASSHRDRAYEQYF TGTGCCAGCAGCCACCGGGACAGGGCCTACGAGCAGTACTTC
TRBJ2-7 TRBD2 TRBV5-1 NA CASTDGVRGSSYEQYF TGCGCCAGCACCGACGGTGTGCGGGGGAGCTCCTACGAGCAGTACTTC
TRBJ1-1 NA TRBV10-3 few CATHYSPSRPEAFF TGTGCCACCCATTACAGCCCATCAAGGCCTGAAGCTTTCTTT
TRBJ2-3 NA TRBV5-1 NA CASSSRERTGTDTQYF TGCGCCAGCAGCTCCCGGGAGAGGACTGGCACAGATACGCAGTATTTT
TRBJ1-1 NA TRBV11-2 NA CASSRRVDTEAFF TGTGCCAGCAGCCGCAGGGTGGACACTGAAGCTTTCTTT
TRBJ1-2 NA TRBV28 few CASSLQGREGYTF TGTGCCAGCAGTTTACAAGGGAGGGAGGGCTACACCTTC
TRBJ2-3 TRBD1 TRBV5-1 NA CASSHGQGAQDTQYF TGCGCCAGCAGCCACGGACAGGGGGCGCAAGATACGCAGTATTTT
TRBJ2-2 TRBD1 TRBV19 NA CASSIPGGAGTGELFF TGTGCCAGTAGTATACCAGGGGGCGCGGGAACCGGGGAGCTGTTTTTT
TRBJ2-5 TRBD2 TRBV7-3 NA CASSSTSGGTQYF TGTGCCAGCAGCTCGACTAGCGGCGGGACCCAGTACTTC